The source of this T cell receptor (beta chain) is a study of CXCR3-negative and CXCR3-positive naive CD8 T cells. This CDR3 is built from 12 residues. Germline CDR1 and CDR2: MDHEN and SYDVKM. A remark on this clonotype: What it binds is unknown.

Study-level points and caveats: The study found that naive CXCR3-negative and CXCR3-positive cells shared TRBV-TRBJ usage, while memory cells differed. TCR strength was inferred from TRB CDR3 properties, while surface CD5 was comparable between naive subsets. Fresh PBMCs were used in most assays, and CXCR3 expression partially decreased after cryopreservation. Diversity was high in both naive subsets and much lower in memory cells. CXCR3-positive naive cells had TRB CDR3s that were more hydrophobic than CXCR3-negative naive cells had.

UMI-labeled TRB cDNA libraries were prepared by 5' RACE. For each CDR3 protein, TCRdb gives one entry from its re-call of the 5' RACE reads, without DNA. This sample's table reports about 92,000 distinct CDR3 sequences. V usage is TRBV28 and J usage is TRBJ2-7; the TRBD1 assignment by TCRdb is unverifiable without DNA. The receptor was isolated from a human donor in good health. Some clones in this sample may be carry-over from other donors' samples. Sequencing was done on a sample of naive CXCR3+ CD8+ T cells from blood. The subset here: CD45RO-CCR7+CD27+CD95- naive CD8+ T cells expressing CXCR3 (TNR3+). The CDR3 reads CASSHRGYEQYF.